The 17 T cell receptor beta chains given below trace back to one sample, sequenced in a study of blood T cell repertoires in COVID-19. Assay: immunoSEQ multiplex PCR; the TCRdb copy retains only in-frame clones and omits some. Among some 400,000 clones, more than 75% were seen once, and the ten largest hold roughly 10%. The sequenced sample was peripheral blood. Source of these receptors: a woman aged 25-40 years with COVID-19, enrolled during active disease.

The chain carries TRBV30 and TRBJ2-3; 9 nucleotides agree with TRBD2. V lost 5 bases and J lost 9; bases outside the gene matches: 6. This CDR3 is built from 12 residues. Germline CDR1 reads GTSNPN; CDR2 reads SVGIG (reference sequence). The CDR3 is CAWVGTSRTQYF. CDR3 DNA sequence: TGTGCCTGGGTAGGGACTAGCCGGACGCAGTATTTT.

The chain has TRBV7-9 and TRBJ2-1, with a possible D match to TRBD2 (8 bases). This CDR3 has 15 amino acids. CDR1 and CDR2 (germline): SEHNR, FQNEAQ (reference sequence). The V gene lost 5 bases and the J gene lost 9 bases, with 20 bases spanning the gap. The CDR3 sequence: CASSQTGTSTGEQFF. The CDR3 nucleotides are TGTGCCAGCAGCCAGACAGGGACTAGTACGGGTGAGCAGTTCTTC.

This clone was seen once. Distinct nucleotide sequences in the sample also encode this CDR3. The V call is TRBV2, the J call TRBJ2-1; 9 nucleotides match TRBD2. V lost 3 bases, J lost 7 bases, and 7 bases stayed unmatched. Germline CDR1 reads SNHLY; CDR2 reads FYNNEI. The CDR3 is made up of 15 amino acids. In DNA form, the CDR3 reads TGTGCCAGCAGTGAGACTAGCGGTACGGGAAATGAGCAGTTCTTC. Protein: CASSETSGTGNEQFF.

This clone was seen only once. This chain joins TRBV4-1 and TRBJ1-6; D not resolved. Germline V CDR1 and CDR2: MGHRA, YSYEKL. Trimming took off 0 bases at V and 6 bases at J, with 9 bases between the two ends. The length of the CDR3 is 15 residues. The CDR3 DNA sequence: TGCGCCAGCAGCCAAGATGGCACCCCTAATTCACCCCTCCACTTT. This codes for CASSQDGTPNSPLHF.

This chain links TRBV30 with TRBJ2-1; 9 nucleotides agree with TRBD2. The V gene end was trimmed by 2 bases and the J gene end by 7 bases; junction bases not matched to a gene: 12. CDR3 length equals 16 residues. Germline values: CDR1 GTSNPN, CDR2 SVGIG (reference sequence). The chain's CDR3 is CAWSRSLSGRRNEQFF. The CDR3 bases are TGTGCCTGGAGTCGCAGCCTTAGCGGGAGAAGGAATGAGCAGTTCTTC.

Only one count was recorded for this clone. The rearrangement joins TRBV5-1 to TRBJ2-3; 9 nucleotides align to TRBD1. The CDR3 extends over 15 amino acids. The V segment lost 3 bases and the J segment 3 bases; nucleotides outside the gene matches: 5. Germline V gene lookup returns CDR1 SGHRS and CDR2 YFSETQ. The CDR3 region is CASSSGQGLTDTQYF. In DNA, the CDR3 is TGCGCCAGCAGCTCGGGACAGGGTTTGACAGATACGCAGTATTTT.

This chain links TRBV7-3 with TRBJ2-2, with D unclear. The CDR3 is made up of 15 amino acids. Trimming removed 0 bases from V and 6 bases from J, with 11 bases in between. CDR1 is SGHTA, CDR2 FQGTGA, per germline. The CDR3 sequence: CASSLTPRTPGELFF. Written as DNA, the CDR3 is TGTGCCAGCAGCTTAACGCCCCGAACACCCGGGGAGCTGTTTTTT.

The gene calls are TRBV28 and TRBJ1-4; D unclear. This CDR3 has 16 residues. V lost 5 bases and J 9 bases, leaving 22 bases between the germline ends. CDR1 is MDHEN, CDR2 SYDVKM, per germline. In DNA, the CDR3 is TGTGCCAGCAGTACCAGCTTCTCGAAAACAGTGCAAAAACTGTTTTTT. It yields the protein CASSTSFSKTVQKLFF. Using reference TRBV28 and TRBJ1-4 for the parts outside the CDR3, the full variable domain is DVKVTQSSRYLVKRTGEKVFLECVQDMDHENMFWYRQDPGLGLRLIYFSYDVKMKEKGDIPEGYSVSREKKERFSLILESASTNQTSMYLCASSTSFSKTVQKLFFGSGTQLSVL.

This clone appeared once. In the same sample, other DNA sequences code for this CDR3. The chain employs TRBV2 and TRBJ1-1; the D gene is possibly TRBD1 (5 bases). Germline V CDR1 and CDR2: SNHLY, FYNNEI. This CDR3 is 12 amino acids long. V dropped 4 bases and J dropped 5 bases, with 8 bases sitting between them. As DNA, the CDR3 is TGTGCCAGCAGTGGGGGCGGTACTGAAGCTTTCTTT. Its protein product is CASSGGGTEAFF.

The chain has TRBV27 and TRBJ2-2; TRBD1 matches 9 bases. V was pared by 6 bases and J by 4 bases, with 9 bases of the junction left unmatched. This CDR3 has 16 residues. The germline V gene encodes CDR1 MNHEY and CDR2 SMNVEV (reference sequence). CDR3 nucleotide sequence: TGTGCCAGCAGCGAAGGGACAGGGTTCGTCACCGGGGAGCTGTTTTTT. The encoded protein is CASSEGTGFVTGELFF.

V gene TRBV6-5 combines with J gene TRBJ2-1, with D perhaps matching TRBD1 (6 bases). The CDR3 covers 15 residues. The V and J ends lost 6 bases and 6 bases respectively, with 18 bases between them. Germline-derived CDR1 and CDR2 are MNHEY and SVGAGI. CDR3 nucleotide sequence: TGTGCCAGCAGCTTCGCAGGGGCCCAGGGCAATGAGCAGTTCTTC. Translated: CASSFAGAQGNEQFF.

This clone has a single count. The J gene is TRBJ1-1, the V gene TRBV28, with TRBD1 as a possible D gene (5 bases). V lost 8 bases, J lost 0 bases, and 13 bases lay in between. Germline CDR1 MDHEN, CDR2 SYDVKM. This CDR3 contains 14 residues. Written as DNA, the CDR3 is TGTGCCAGCGGCCCGGAGGGGATGAACACTGAAGCTTTCTTT. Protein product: CASGPEGMNTEAFF. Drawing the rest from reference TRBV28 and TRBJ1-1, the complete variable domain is DVKVTQSSRYLVKRTGEKVFLECVQDMDHENMFWYRQDPGLGLRLIYFSYDVKMKEKGDIPEGYSVSREKKERFSLILESASTNQTSMYLCASGPEGMNTEAFFGQGTRLTVV.

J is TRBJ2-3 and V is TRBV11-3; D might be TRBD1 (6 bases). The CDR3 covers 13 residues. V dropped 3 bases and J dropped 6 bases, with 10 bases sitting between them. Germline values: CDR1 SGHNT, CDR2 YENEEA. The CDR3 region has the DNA TGTGCCAGCAGCTTCTCAGGGGCCGATACGCAGTATTTT. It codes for CASSFSGADTQYF.

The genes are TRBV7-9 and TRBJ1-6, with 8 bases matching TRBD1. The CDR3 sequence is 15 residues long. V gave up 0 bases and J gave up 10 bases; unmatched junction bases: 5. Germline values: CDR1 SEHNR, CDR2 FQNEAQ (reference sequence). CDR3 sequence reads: CASSLARTGRSPLHF. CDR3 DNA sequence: TGTGCCAGCAGCTTAGCGCGGACAGGGAGGTCACCCCTCCACTTT.

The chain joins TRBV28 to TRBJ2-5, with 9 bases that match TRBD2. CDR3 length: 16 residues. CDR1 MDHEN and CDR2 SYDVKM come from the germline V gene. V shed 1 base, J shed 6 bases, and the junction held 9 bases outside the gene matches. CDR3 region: CASSLLGSGRGKTQYF. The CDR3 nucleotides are TGTGCCAGCAGTTTATTGGGTAGCGGGAGAGGGAAGACCCAGTACTTC.

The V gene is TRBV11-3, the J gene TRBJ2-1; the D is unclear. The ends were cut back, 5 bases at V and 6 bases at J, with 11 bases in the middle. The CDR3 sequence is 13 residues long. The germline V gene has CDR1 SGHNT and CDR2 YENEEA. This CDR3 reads CASSARLSNEQFF. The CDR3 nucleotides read TGTGCCAGCAGCGCCCGACTGAGCAATGAGCAGTTCTTC. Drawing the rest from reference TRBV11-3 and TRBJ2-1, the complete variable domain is EAGVVQSPRYKIIEKKQPVAFWCNPISGHNTLYWYLQNLGQGPELLIRYENEEAVDDSQLPKDRFSAERLKGVDSTLKIQPAELGDSAVYLCASSARLSNEQFFGPGTRLTVL.

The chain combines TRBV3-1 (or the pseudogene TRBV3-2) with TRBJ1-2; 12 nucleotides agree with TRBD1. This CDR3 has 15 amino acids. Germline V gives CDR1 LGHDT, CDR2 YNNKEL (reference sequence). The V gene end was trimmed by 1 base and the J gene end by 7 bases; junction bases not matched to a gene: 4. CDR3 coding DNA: TGTGCCAGCAGCCAAGCCGGGACAGGGGGCGGTGGCTACACCTTC. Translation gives CASSQAGTGGGGYTF.